This T cell receptor beta chain was observed in a study of blood T cell repertoires in COVID-19. As originally analysed: Estimation of nucleated cell counts relied on the amplification of reference gene primers. Sequencing was performed with immunoSEQ multiplex PCR; in TCRdb, only in-frame clones are kept and a portion is missing. Clone size and the V and J calls come from that table; the DNA yielded D and trimming. The sample has about 210,000 clones; over 75% are singletons. Trimming removed 4 bases from V and 2 bases from J; junction bases left unmatched: 2. CDR1 and CDR2 (germline): LNHDA, SQIVND (reference sequence). This CDR3 region has 14 residues. On this clone: Other DNA sequences within the sample encode an identical CDR3.

The source of this sequence is a human donor in a cohort sampled during active COVID-19. The sequenced sample consisted of peripheral blood. The V gene is TRBV19, the J gene TRBJ1-1; 9 nucleotides agree with TRBD1. CDR3 sequence: CASSTTGGNTEAFF. The CDR3 region has the DNA TGTGCCAGTAGTACTACAGGGGGCAACACTGAAGCTTTCTTT.